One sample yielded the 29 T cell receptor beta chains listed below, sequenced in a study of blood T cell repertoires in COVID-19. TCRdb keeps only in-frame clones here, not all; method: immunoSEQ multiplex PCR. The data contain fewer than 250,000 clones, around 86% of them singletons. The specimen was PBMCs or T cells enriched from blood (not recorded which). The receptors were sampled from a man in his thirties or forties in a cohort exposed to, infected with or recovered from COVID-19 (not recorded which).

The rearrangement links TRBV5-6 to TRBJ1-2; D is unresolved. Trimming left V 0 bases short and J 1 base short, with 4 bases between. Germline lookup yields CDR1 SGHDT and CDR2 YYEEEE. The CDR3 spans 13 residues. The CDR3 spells CASSLDNNYGYTF. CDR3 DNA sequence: TGTGCCAGCAGCTTGGACAATAACTATGGCTACACCTTC.

This chain's CDR3 is CASSFRVSGANVLTF. CDR3 sequence (DNA): TGTGCCAGCAGCTTCAGGGTCTCTGGGGCCAACGTCCTGACTTTC. The V call is TRBV13, the J call TRBJ2-6; the D gene is possibly TRBD1 (5 bases). Trimming cost V 3 bases and J 0 bases, with 6 bases left between them. Germline CDR1 and CDR2: PRHDT and FYEKMQ (reference sequence). This CDR3 has 15 residues.

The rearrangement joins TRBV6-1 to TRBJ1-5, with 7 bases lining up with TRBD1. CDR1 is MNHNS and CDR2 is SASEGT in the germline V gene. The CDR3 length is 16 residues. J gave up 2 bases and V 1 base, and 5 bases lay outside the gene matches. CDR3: CASSEGVGGGNQPQHF. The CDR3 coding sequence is TGTGCCAGCAGTGAAGGAGTAGGGGGCGGCAATCAGCCCCAGCATTTT.

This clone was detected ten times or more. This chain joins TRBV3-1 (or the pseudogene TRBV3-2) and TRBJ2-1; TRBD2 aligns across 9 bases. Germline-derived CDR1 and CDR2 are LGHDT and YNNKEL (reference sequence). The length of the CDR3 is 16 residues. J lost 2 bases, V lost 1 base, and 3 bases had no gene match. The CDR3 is CASSQARTSAYNEQFF. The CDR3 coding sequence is TGTGCCAGCAGCCAAGCCCGGACTAGCGCCTACAATGAGCAGTTCTTC.

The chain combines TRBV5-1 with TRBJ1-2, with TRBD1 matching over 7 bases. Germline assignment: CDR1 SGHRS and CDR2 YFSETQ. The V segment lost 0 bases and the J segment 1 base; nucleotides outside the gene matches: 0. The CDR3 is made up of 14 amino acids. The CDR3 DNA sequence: TGCGCCAGCAGCTTGGGACAGGGTAACTATGGCTACACCTTC. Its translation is CASSLGQGNYGYTF.

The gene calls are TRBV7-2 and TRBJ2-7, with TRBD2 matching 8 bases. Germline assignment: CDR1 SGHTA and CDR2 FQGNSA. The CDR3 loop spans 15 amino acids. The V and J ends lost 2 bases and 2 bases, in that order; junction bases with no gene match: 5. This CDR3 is CASSLFSGTTYEQYF. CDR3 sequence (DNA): TGTGCCAGCAGCTTATTTAGCGGGACCACCTACGAGCAGTACTTC. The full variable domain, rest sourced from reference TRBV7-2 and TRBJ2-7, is GAGVSQSPSNKVTEKGKDVELRCDPISGHTALYWYRQSLGQGLEFLIYFQGNSAPDKSGLPSDRFSAERTGGSVSTLTIQRTQQEDSAVYLCASSLFSGTTYEQYFGPGTRLTVT.

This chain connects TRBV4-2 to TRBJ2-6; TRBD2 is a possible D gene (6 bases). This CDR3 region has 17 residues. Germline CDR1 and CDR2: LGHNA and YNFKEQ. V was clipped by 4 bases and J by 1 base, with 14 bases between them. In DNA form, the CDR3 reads TGTGCCAGCAGCCCTCTGGGACTTATTTCTGGGGCCAACGTCCTGACTTTC. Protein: CASSPLGLISGANVLTF.

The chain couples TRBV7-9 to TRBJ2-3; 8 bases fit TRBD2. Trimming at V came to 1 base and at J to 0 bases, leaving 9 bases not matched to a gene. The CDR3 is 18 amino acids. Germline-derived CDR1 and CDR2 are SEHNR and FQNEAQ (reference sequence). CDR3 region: CASSLGSGSPVSTDTQYF. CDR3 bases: TGTGCCAGCAGCTTAGGGAGCGGGAGCCCTGTTAGCACAGATACGCAGTATTTT.

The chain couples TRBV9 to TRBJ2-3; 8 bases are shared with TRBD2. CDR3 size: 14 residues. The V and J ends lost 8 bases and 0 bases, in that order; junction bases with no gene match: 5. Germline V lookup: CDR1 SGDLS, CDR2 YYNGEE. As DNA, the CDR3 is TGTGCCAGTAACCGGGGGGGGAGCACAGATACGCAGTATTTT. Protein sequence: CASNRGGSTDTQYF.

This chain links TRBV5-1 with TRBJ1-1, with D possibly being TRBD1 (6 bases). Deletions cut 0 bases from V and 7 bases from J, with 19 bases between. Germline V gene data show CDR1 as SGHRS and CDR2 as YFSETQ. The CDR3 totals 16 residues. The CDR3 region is CASSLAGQGPVGEAFF. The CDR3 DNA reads TGCGCCAGCAGCTTGGCCGGGCAGGGGCCGGTAGGTGAAGCTTTCTTT.

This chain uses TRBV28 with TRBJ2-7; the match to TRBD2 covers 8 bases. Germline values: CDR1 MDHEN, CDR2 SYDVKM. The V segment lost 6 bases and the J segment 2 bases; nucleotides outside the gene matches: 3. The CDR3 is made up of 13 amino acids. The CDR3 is CASRLAGPYEQYF. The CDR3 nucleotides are TGTGCCAGCAGATTAGCGGGACCCTACGAGCAGTACTTC.

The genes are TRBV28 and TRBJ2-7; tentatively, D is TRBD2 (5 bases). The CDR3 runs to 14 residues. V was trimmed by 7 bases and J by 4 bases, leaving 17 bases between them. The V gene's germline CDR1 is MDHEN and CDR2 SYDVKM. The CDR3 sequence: CASMGSGTSYEQYF. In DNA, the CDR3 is TGTGCCAGCATGGGGAGCGGTACAAGTTACGAGCAGTACTTC.

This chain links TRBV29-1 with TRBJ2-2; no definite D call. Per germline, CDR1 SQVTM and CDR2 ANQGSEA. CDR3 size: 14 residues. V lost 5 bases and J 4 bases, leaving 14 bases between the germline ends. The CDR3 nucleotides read TGCAGCGTTATCGAGGAGAATAGCACCGGGGAGCTGTTTTTT. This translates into CSVIEENSTGELFF.

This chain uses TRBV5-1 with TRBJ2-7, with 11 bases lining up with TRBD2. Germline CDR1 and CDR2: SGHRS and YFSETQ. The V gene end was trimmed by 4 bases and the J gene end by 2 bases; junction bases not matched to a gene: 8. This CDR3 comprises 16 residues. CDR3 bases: TGCGCCAGCAGCAACTCCGGGACTAGCGGCGCCTACGAGCAGTACTTC. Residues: CASSNSGTSGAYEQYF.

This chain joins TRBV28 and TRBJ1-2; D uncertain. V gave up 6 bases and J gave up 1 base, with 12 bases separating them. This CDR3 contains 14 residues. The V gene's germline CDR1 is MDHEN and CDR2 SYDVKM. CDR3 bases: TGTGCCAGCAGCTCAGGAAGTTTTAACTATGGCTACACCTTC. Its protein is CASSSGSFNYGYTF.

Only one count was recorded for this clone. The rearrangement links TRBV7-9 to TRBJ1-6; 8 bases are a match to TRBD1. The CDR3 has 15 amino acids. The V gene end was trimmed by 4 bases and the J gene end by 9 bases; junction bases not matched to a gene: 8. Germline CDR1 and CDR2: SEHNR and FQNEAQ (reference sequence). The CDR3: CASSSGQGTSSPLHF. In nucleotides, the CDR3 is TGTGCCAGCAGCTCCGGACAGGGAACAAGTTCACCCCTCCACTTT. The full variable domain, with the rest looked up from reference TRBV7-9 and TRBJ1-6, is DTGVSQNPRHKITKRGQNVTFRCDPISEHNRLYWYRQTLGQGPEFLTYFQNEAQLEKSRLLSDRFSAERPKGSFSTLEIQRTEQGDSAMYLCASSSGQGTSSPLHFGNGTRLTVT.

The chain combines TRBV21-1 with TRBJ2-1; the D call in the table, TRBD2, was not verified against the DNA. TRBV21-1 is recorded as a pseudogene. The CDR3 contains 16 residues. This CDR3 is CASSKGEGKRYNEQFF. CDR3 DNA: TGTGCCAGCAGCAAAGGGGAGGGTAAACGCTACAATGAGCAGTTCTTC.

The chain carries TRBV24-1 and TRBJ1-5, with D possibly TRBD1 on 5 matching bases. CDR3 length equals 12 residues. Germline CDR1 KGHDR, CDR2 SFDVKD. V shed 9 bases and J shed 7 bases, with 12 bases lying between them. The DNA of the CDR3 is TGTGCCACCTCCAGGGAAGGACAGCCCCAGCATTTT. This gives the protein CATSREGQPQHF.

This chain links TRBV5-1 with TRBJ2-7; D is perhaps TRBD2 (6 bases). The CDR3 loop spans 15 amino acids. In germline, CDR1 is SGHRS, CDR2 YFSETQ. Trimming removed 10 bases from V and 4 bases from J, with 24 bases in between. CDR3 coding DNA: TGCGCCTCAACGGAGGGAGGCGGGAATACTTACGAGCAGTACTTC. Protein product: CASTEGGGNTYEQYF.

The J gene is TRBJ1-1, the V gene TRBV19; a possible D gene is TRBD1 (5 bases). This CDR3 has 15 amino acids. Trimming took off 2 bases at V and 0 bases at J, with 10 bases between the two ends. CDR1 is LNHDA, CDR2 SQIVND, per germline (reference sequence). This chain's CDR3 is CASSIPTVMNTEAFF. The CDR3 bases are TGTGCCAGTAGTATACCGACAGTGATGAACACTGAAGCTTTCTTT.

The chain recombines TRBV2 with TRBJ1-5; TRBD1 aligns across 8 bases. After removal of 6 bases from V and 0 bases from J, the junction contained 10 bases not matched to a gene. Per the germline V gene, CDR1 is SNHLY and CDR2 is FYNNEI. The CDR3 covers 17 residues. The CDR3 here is CASSLTGDPYSNQPQHF. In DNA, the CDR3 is TGTGCCAGCAGCTTGACAGGGGACCCCTATAGCAATCAGCCCCAGCATTTT.

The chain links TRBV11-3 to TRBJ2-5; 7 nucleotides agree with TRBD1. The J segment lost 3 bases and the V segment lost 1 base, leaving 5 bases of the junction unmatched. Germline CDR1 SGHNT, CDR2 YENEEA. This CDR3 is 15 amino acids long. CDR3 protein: CASSLGRQGKETQYF. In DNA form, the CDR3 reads TGTGCCAGCAGCTTAGGTCGACAGGGTAAAGAGACCCAGTACTTC.

CDR3 sequence: CASSTSSEEAFF. CDR3 DNA: TGTGCCAGCAGCACGAGCTCTGAGGAAGCTTTCTTT. This chain uses TRBV3-1 (or the pseudogene TRBV3-2) with TRBJ1-1, with D uncertain. Germline V gene sequence: CDR1 LGHDT, CDR2 YNNKEL (reference sequence). The germline V and J ends were trimmed by 5 bases and 8 bases, with 12 bases remaining between them. CDR3 length: 12 amino acids.

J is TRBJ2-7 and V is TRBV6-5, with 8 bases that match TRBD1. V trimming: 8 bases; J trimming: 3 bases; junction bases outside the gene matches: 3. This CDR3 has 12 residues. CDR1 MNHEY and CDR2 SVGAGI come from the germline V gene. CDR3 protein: CASEGQVYEQYF. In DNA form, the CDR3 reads TGTGCCAGCGAGGGACAGGTCTACGAGCAGTACTTC.

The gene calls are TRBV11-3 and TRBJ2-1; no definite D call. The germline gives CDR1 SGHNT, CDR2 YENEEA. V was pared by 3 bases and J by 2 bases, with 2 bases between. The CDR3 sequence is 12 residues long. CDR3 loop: CASSFTYNEQFF. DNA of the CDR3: TGTGCCAGCAGCTTCACCTACAATGAGCAGTTCTTC.

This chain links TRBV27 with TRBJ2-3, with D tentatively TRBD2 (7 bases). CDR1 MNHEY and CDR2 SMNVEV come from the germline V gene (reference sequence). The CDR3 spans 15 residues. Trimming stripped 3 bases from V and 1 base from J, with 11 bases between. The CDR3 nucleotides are TGTGCCAGCAGTTTCCGGGGGGCGCGCACAGATACGCAGTATTTT. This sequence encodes CASSFRGARTDTQYF.

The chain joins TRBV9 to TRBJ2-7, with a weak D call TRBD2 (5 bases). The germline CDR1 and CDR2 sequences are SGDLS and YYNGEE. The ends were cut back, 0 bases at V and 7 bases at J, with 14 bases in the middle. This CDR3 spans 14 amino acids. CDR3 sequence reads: CASSVGATSGEQYF. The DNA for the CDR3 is TGTGCCAGCAGCGTAGGGGCGACAAGCGGAGAGCAGTACTTC.

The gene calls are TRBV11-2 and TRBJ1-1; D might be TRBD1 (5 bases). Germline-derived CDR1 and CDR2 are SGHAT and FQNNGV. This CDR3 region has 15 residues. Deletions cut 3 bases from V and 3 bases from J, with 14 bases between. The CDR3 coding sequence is TGTGCCAGCAGCTTTAGGGGCTTTGGGGACACTGAAGCTTTCTTT. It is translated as CASSFRGFGDTEAFF.

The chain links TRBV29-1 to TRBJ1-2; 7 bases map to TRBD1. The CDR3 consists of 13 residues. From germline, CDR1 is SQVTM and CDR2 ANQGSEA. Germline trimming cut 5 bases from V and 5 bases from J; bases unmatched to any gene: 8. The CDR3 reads CSVYRGYFYGYTF. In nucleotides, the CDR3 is TGCAGCGTTTACAGGGGTTATTTTTATGGCTACACCTTC.